Below are 15 T cell receptor beta chains sequenced from a single sample in a study of blood T cells in healthy people across ages. The second PCR ran roughly 6 to 11 cycles with a sample-barcoded 5' primer and J-beta primers. TCRdb processed the 5' RACE reads anew with MiXCR; each CDR3 protein has one entry. Among roughly 1.9 million distinct CDR3 sequences listed, about 39% were seen once. Sequenced: blood. These receptors originate from a human donor in good health.

The V and J genes are TRBV6-6 and TRBJ1-2; no reliable D call. Trimming took 6 bases from V and 3 from J, leaving 11 bases between them. The V gene's germline CDR1 is MNHNY and CDR2 SVGAGI (reference sequence). The CDR3 sequence is 13 residues long. The CDR3 DNA reads as TGTGCCAGCAGAGAGGACCCTGACTATGGCTACACCTTC. Its protein is CASREDPDYGYTF.

Points on this clonotype: One end of the junction does not line up with germline, which may come from a read error. This chain links TRBV29-1 with TRBJ2-3, with 9 bases identical to TRBD2. This CDR3 is 18 amino acids long. Germline assignment: CDR1 SQVTM and CDR2 ANQGSEA. CDR3: CSVEDGAGGQGGTGTQYF. The CDR3 nucleotides read TGCAGCGTTGAAGATGGAGCGGGGGGCCAAGGGGGCACAGGTACGCAGTATTTT.

The rearrangement joins TRBV5-4 to TRBJ1-1; TRBD1 matches at 7 bases. Per germline, CDR1 SGHNT and CDR2 YYREEE (reference sequence). CDR3 length: 16 amino acids. V lost 2 bases to trimming and J lost 0 bases; unmatched junction nucleotides: 7. The CDR3 DNA sequence: TGTGCCAGCAGCTTCGGGACAGATGAAATGAACACTGAAGCTTTCTTT. It codes for CASSFGTDEMNTEAFF.

The chain uses TRBV20-1 and TRBJ2-7, with D maybe TRBD2 (6 bases). CDR1 is DFQATT and CDR2 is SNEGSKA in the germline V gene (reference sequence). This CDR3 is built from 13 residues. Trimming took 4 bases from V and 2 from J, leaving 12 bases between them. CDR3 in amino acids: CSAKTRGPYEQYF. In DNA, the CDR3 is TGCAGTGCTAAGACTAGGGGTCCCTACGAGCAGTACTTC.

This clonotype was detected only a few times. V gene TRBV7-2 combines with J gene TRBJ2-3; D is perhaps TRBD1 (5 bases). The V end was cut by 1 base, the J end by 5 bases, with 13 bases between. The CDR3 extends over 15 amino acids. Germline assignment: CDR1 SGHTA and CDR2 FQGNSA. The CDR3 region is CASSLDAGSVDTQYF. In nucleotides, the CDR3 is TGTGCCAGCAGCTTAGACGCAGGGTCGGTAGATACGCAGTATTTT.

This clonotype has just a few counts. The chain uses TRBV7-9 and TRBJ1-1, with no clear D. Trimming left V 1 base short and J 4 bases short, with 16 bases between. The germline V gene has CDR1 SEHNR and CDR2 FQNEAQ (reference sequence). The CDR3 totals 16 residues. The CDR3 region is CASSLGGITSGTEAFF. The CDR3 DNA reads TGTGCCAGCAGCTTAGGCGGGATAACCTCGGGCACTGAAGCTTTCTTT.

V gene TRBV4-1 combines with J gene TRBJ1-1; 9 bases are a match to TRBD1. In germline, CDR1 is MGHRA, CDR2 YSYEKL. The CDR3 has 17 residues. V was pared by 1 base and J by 4 bases, with 10 bases of the junction left unmatched. CDR3 sequence: CASSQGPGTGRPTEAFF. The CDR3 DNA is TGCGCCAGCAGCCAAGGCCCCGGGACAGGGAGGCCCACTGAAGCTTTCTTT.

This clonotype occurred a few times. The chain uses TRBV20-1 and TRBJ1-2; D is ambiguous. Trimming removed 3 bases at V and 3 bases at J, with 17 bases between. This CDR3 comprises 15 residues. CDR1 and CDR2 (germline): DFQATT, SNEGSKA (reference sequence). CDR3 amino acids: CSARRDGLADYGYTF. The CDR3 nucleotides read TGCAGTGCTAGGAGGGATGGTCTAGCGGACTATGGCTACACCTTC.

This rearrangement joins TRBV5-1 to TRBJ2-5; unclear D gene. Germline V lookup: CDR1 SGHRS, CDR2 YFSETQ. Trimming took off 0 bases at V and 11 bases at J, with 17 bases between the two ends. The CDR3 runs to 14 residues. Here the CDR3 reads CASSLGTGYYGQYF. As DNA, the CDR3 is TGCGCCAGCAGCTTGGGGACCGGATACTACGGGCAGTACTTC.

The sample holds many counts of this clonotype. The junction differs from germline at one of its ends, possibly a read error. The chain employs TRBV7-2 and TRBJ2-7; D gene uncertain. Germline CDR1 reads SGHTA; CDR2 reads FQGNSA. This CDR3 is built from 13 residues. In DNA, the CDR3 is TGTGCCAGCAGCTTAGACTTCTCCTCCGAGCAGTACTTC. Encoded protein: CASSLDFSSEQYF. The variable domain in full, with the rest retrieved from reference TRBV7-2 and TRBJ2-7, is GAGVSQSPSNKVTEKGKDVELRCDPISGHTALYWYRQSLGQGLEFLIYFQGNSAPDKSGLPSDRFSAERTGGSVSTLTIQRTQQEDSAVYLCASSLDFSSEQYFGPGTRLTVT.

The chain joins TRBV5-1 to TRBJ1-1, with 11 bases lining up with TRBD1. V shed 2 bases, J shed 4 bases, and the junction held 4 bases outside the gene matches. CDR3 length equals 15 residues. Germline V gene sequence: CDR1 SGHRS, CDR2 YFSETQ. CDR3 coding DNA: TGCGCCAGCAGCTTACGGGACAGGGGGTCCACTGAAGCTTTCTTT. Translation: CASSLRDRGSTEAFF.

The chain links TRBV9 to TRBJ1-4; tentatively, D is TRBD1 (5 bases). CDR3 length: 15 residues. The V end was cut by 0 bases, the J end by 3 bases, with 9 bases between. Germline V gene sequence: CDR1 SGDLS, CDR2 YYNGEE. This CDR3 reads CASSVDRQPNEKLFF. In DNA, the CDR3 is TGTGCCAGCAGCGTAGATAGACAGCCTAATGAAAAACTGTTTTTT. Using reference TRBV9 and TRBJ1-4 for the parts outside the CDR3, the full variable domain is DSGVTQTPKHLITATGQRVTLRCSPRSGDLSVYWYQQSLDQGLQFLIQYYNGEERAKGNILERFSAQQFPDLHSELNLSSLELGDSALYFCASSVDRQPNEKLFFGSGTQLSVL.

In this sample, this clonotype turned up once. The J gene is TRBJ2-5, the V gene TRBV20-1; D tentatively fits TRBD1 or TRBD2 (5 bases each). Trimming cost V 2 bases and J 10 bases, with 20 bases left between them. Per the germline V gene, CDR1 is DFQATT and CDR2 is SNEGSKA (reference sequence). The CDR3 length is 14 residues. CDR3 sequence: CSARLGRSLGDQYF. CDR3 bases: TGCAGTGCTAGACTAGGACGGAGCCTGGGGGACCAGTACTTC.

V gene TRBV25-1 combines with J gene TRBJ2-7; 9 bases match TRBD1. V lost 7 bases to trimming and J lost 1 base; unmatched junction nucleotides: 2. Germline V gene sequence: CDR1 MGHDK, CDR2 SYGVNS. The CDR3 length is 13 residues. Written as DNA, the CDR3 is TGTGCCAGCAAGGGACAGGGATCCTACGAGCAGTACTTC. Translating gives CASKGQGSYEQYF.

This clonotype was seen only a few times. The V gene is TRBV5-1, the J gene TRBJ1-2; 10 bases are a match to TRBD1. This CDR3 is built from 17 residues. The V gene end was trimmed by 4 bases and the J gene end by 2 bases; junction bases not matched to a gene: 11. CDR1 is SGHRS and CDR2 is YFSETQ in the germline V gene. The CDR3 here is CASSTRPAGQGNYGYTF. The CDR3 coding sequence is TGCGCCAGCAGCACCCGACCCGCGGGACAGGGGAACTATGGCTACACCTTC.